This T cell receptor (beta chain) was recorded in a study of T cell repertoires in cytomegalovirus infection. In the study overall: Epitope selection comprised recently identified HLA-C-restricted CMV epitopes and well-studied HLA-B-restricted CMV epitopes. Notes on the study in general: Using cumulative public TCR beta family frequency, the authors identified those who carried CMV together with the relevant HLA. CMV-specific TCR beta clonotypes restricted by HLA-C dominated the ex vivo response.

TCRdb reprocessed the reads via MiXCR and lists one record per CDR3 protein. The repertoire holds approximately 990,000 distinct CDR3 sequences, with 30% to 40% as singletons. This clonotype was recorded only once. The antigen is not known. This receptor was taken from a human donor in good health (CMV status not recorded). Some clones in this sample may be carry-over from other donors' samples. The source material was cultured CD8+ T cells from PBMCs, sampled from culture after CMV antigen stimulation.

The CDR3 region is CASREKYTGELFF. CDR3 sequence (DNA): TGTGCCAGCAGAGAAAAATACACCGGGGAGCTGTTTTTT. The V and J genes are TRBV27 and TRBJ2-2, with no clear D. Looked up from germline, CDR1 is MNHEY and CDR2 is SMNVEV (reference sequence). V dropped 6 bases and J dropped 3 bases, with 8 bases sitting between them. This CDR3 has 13 residues.